Presented here are 29 T cell receptor beta chains from one specimen sequenced in a study of blood T cell repertoires in COVID-19. Using immunoSEQ multiplex PCR, the repertoire was profiled, and TCRdb retains in-frame clones only, with some absent. The sample shows 180,000 or so clones, roughly 86% of them seen only once. The sample taken for sequencing was peripheral blood. The receptor set was obtained from a man between 18 and 35 years old with acute or convalescent COVID-19.

This clone has just one count. The V and J genes are TRBV29-1 and TRBJ2-1; TRBD1 aligns across 10 bases. The germline V gene has CDR1 SQVTM and CDR2 ANQGSEA. J gave up 10 bases and V 7 bases, and 10 bases lay outside the gene matches. The CDR3 extends over 13 amino acids. The CDR3, as DNA: TGCAGCGCTAGGACAGGGGGTATAGGGGAGCAGTTCTTC. Protein product: CSARTGGIGEQFF.

The chain is built from TRBV24-1 and TRBJ2-1; D call uncertain. Trimming stripped 6 bases from V and 4 bases from J, with 12 bases between. Germline assignment: CDR1 KGHDR and CDR2 SFDVKD. This CDR3 has 14 amino acids. Here the CDR3 reads CATSSAVRYNEQFF. CDR3 in DNA: TGTGCCACCAGTTCCGCTGTTAGATACAATGAGCAGTTCTTC.

This chain uses TRBV7-9 with TRBJ2-7; a possible D gene is TRBD1 (5 bases). The V and J ends lost 5 bases and 8 bases respectively, with 13 bases between them. The CDR3 is made up of 12 amino acids. Germline lookup yields CDR1 SEHNR and CDR2 FQNEAQ (reference sequence). In nucleotides, the CDR3 is TGTGCCAGCAGCCCGCCGTGGGGCCAGCAGTACTTC. It codes for CASSPPWGQQYF.

This clone showed up just a few times. This chain links TRBV9 with TRBJ1-2, with TRBD1 matching over 8 bases. After removal of 4 bases from V and 4 bases from J, the junction contained 6 bases not matched to a gene. The CDR3 length is 14 residues. The V gene's germline CDR1 is SGDLS and CDR2 YYNGEE. The CDR3 loop reads CASSQGQEAYGYTF. CDR3 bases: TGTGCCAGCAGCCAGGGACAGGAGGCCTATGGCTACACCTTC.

V is TRBV7-2 and J is TRBJ1-2; D is possibly TRBD1 (6 bases). The CDR3 covers 15 residues. Per germline, CDR1 SGHTA and CDR2 FQGNSA. The V end lost 5 bases, the J end lost 1 base, and 14 bases lay between the germline ends. CDR3: CASSPRTALNYGYTF. Here the CDR3 DNA reads TGTGCCAGCAGCCCACGGACAGCACTTAACTATGGCTACACCTTC.

The gene calls are TRBV18 and TRBJ1-1, with 7 bases aligning to TRBD1. This CDR3 comprises 15 residues. V shed 3 bases, J shed 2 bases, and the junction held 6 bases outside the gene matches. Germline loops: CDR1 KGHSH, CDR2 LQKENI. In DNA form, the CDR3 reads TGTGCCAGCTCACCGGGGACAGAACAAAACACTGAAGCTTTCTTT. It is translated as CASSPGTEQNTEAFF.

The chain joins TRBV2 to TRBJ1-6, with no clear D. The CDR3 runs 15 residues. The V gene lost 8 bases and the J gene lost 8 bases, with 19 bases spanning the gap. Germline CDR1 SNHLY, CDR2 FYNNEI. CDR3 region: CASGLMTHRDSPLHF. As DNA, the CDR3 is TGTGCCAGCGGACTGATGACACATAGGGATTCACCCCTCCACTTT.

The rearrangement joins TRBV5-1 to TRBJ1-1, with D unresolved. CDR3 length equals 15 residues. Germline V lookup: CDR1 SGHRS, CDR2 YFSETQ. Trimming left V 1 base short and J 3 bases short, with 13 bases between. CDR3 sequence (DNA): TGCGCCAGCAGCTTGAGCTGGGCGGAGGACACTGAAGCTTTCTTT. Its translation: CASSLSWAEDTEAFF.

J is TRBJ2-5 and V is TRBV12-5, with 10 nucleotides matching TRBD2. Trimming removed 0 bases from V and 6 bases from J; junction bases left unmatched: 13. CDR1 is LGHNT and CDR2 is FRNRAP in the germline V gene. The CDR3 contains 18 residues. The CDR3 DNA reads as TGTGCTAGTGGTTTGGTACATGAAGCGGGGGGGCCCATAAAGACCCAGTACTTC. It specifies CASGLVHEAGGPIKTQYF.

This clone appeared a single time. This rearrangement joins TRBV3-1 (or the pseudogene TRBV3-2) to TRBJ1-6; 10 nucleotides line up with TRBD1. Germline CDR1 reads LGHDT; CDR2 reads YNNKEL (reference sequence). The CDR3 extends over 14 amino acids. V gave up 5 bases and J gave up 9 bases; unmatched junction bases: 4. The DNA of the CDR3 is TGTGCCAGCAGCTCGGGACAGGGGTCTTCACCCCTCCACTTT. Translated, it gives CASSSGQGSSPLHF.

The rearrangement uses TRBV10-2 and TRBJ2-3, with 7 positions matching TRBD2. The germline gives CDR1 WSHSY, CDR2 SAAADI. The J segment lost 2 bases and the V segment lost 6 bases, leaving 8 bases of the junction unmatched. The CDR3 covers 15 residues. In DNA, the CDR3 is TGCGCCAGCAGAGAAACGGGGGGACCCACAGATACGCAGTATTTT. This codes for CASRETGGPTDTQYF.

This clone came up once. The gene calls are TRBV12-2 and TRBJ1-4; the listed D gene, TRBD1, was not tested against the DNA. TRBV12-2 is shown as a pseudogene. This CDR3 is 13 amino acids long. Here the CDR3 reads CASRYTGDEKLFF. The CDR3 region has the DNA TGTGCAAGTCGCTACACAGGGGATGAAAAACTGTTTTTT.

The chain links TRBV2 to TRBJ1-5, with D possibly TRBD1 on 5 matching bases. The CDR3 length is 14 residues. Germline V gene data show CDR1 as SNHLY and CDR2 as FYNNEI. V was clipped by 1 base and J by 5 bases, with 9 bases between them. In DNA, the CDR3 is TGTGCCAGCAGTGAAGGTGACAGATATCAGCCCCAGCATTTT. Protein product: CASSEGDRYQPQHF.

The chain uses TRBV12-3 or TRBV12-4 and TRBJ1-4; D not certain. The CDR3 sequence is 13 residues long. This CDR3 reads CAGWQVLNEKLFF. The CDR3 nucleotides are TGTGCAGGATGGCAGGTACTTAATGAAAAACTGTTTTTT.

This clone was picked up a small number of times. This sequence joins TRBV29-1 and TRBJ2-1; the match to TRBD2 covers 12 bases. The junction had 5 bases not matched to a gene; V was cut back by 7 bases and J by 4 bases. The germline CDR1 and CDR2 sequences are SQVTM and ANQGSEA. This CDR3 has 14 amino acids. CDR3 sequence (DNA): TGCAGCGCCGGACTAGCGGGGATTTACAATGAGCAGTTCTTC. As protein: CSAGLAGIYNEQFF.

CDR3 residues: CASSLIGGGAKQETQYF. The CDR3 DNA reads as TGTGCCAGCAGCTTAATTGGCGGGGGGGCAAAACAAGAGACCCAGTACTTC. The chain recombines TRBV7-9 with TRBJ2-5; 9 bases match TRBD2. The germline V gene encodes CDR1 SEHNR and CDR2 FQNEAQ (reference sequence). With V trimmed by 2 bases and J by 2 bases, 9 bases remained unmatched. The CDR3 totals 17 residues. Full variable domain (missing parts from reference TRBV7-9 and TRBJ2-5): DTGVSQNPRHKITKRGQNVTFRCDPISEHNRLYWYRQTLGQGPEFLTYFQNEAQLEKSRLLSDRFSAERPKGSFSTLEIQRTEQGDSAMYLCASSLIGGGAKQETQYFGPGTRLLVL.

J is TRBJ1-1 and V is TRBV7-2; D is uncertain. The CDR3 contains 15 residues. With 1 base removed from V and 3 bases from J, the gap between germline ends came to 12 bases. CDR1 and CDR2 (germline): SGHTA, FQGNSA. CDR3 residues: CASSLEGGKDTEAFF. The CDR3 coding sequence is TGTGCCAGCAGCTTAGAGGGAGGTAAGGACACTGAAGCTTTCTTT.

The DNA of the CDR3 is TGTGCCAGCAGCTCCGGGACAGGCTCCTACGAGCAGTACTTC. This encodes CASSSGTGSYEQYF. The V and J genes are TRBV7-2 and TRBJ2-7; 8 bases match TRBD1. CDR3 length equals 14 residues. With V trimmed by 4 bases and J by 0 bases, 2 bases remained unmatched. Germline CDR1 is SGHTA and CDR2 is FQGNSA.

This chain connects TRBV19 to TRBJ2-5; TRBD1 matches at 9 bases. The CDR3 has 15 amino acids. Germline V gene lookup returns CDR1 LNHDA and CDR2 SQIVND (reference sequence). V dropped 4 bases and J dropped 5; count of bases not matched to a gene: 8. The CDR3, as DNA: TGTGCCAGTAGTACAAGGACAGGGGTCTATGAGACCCAGTACTTC. This codes for CASSTRTGVYETQYF.

J is TRBJ2-7 and V is TRBV24-1, with 8 nucleotides matching TRBD1. V trimming: 3 bases; J trimming: 3 bases; junction bases outside the gene matches: 15. Germline V gene lookup returns CDR1 KGHDR and CDR2 SFDVKD. The CDR3 has 18 residues. The CDR3 is CATSDHGTGVPQIYEQYF. CDR3 in DNA: TGTGCCACCAGTGATCACGGGACAGGCGTACCACAGATCTACGAGCAGTACTTC.

V is TRBV9 and J is TRBJ1-4, with 9 bases aligning to TRBD1. Germline trimming cut 3 bases from V and 8 bases from J; bases unmatched to any gene: 8. The germline V gene has CDR1 SGDLS and CDR2 YYNGEE. The CDR3 sequence is 15 residues long. This CDR3 reads CASSASGTGKEKLFF. The DNA for the CDR3 is TGTGCCAGCAGCGCGTCCGGGACAGGGAAAGAAAAACTGTTTTTT. The variable domain in full, completed from reference TRBV9 and TRBJ1-4, reads DSGVTQTPKHLITATGQRVTLRCSPRSGDLSVYWYQQSLDQGLQFLIQYYNGEERAKGNILERFSAQQFPDLHSELNLSSLELGDSALYFCASSASGTGKEKLFFGSGTQLSVL.

The CDR3 region has the DNA TGTGCCAGCAGTGAGAGACAGGGTGGACAGCCCCAGCATTTT. Its translation: CASSERQGGQPQHF. The chain is built from TRBV6-4 and TRBJ1-5, with 7 bases identical to TRBD1. Germline V gives CDR1 MRHNA, CDR2 SNTAGT. The CDR3 has 14 amino acids. V shed 3 bases, J shed 7 bases, and the junction held 6 bases outside the gene matches.

The chain links TRBV5-6 to TRBJ2-4, with TRBD1 identical over 8 bases. The V segment lost 4 bases and the J segment 1 base; nucleotides outside the gene matches: 4. This CDR3 spans 15 amino acids. Germline assignment: CDR1 SGHDT and CDR2 YYEEEE. The DNA for the CDR3 is TGTGCCAGCAGCCTCCAGGGGGCGGCCAAAAACATTCAGTACTTC. Translation: CASSLQGAAKNIQYF.

The chain has TRBV7-2 and TRBJ1-2; weak D call: TRBD1 (5 bases). The germline V gene encodes CDR1 SGHTA and CDR2 FQGNSA. V lost 1 base, J lost 4 bases, and 7 bases lay in between. This CDR3 spans 13 amino acids. DNA of the CDR3: TGTGCCAGCAGCTTAGGACAGCCCTATGGCTACACCTTC. This translates into CASSLGQPYGYTF.

This chain uses TRBV28 with TRBJ1-4, with 7 bases matching TRBD1. Germline lookup yields CDR1 MDHEN and CDR2 SYDVKM. CDR3 length: 16 amino acids. With V trimmed by 4 bases and J by 4 bases, 9 bases remained unmatched. The CDR3 nucleotides read TGTGCCAGCAGTTCCCGGAGGGGGCGGGATAATGAAAAACTGTTTTTT. It encodes CASSSRRGRDNEKLFF.

The V gene is TRBV5-1, the J gene TRBJ2-5; TRBD2 matches at 10 bases. The CDR3 runs 16 residues. J was trimmed by 2 bases and V by 1 base; bases with no gene match: 5. Germline V gene lookup returns CDR1 SGHRS and CDR2 YFSETQ. The CDR3, as DNA: TGCGCCAGCAGCTTGAACCCTAGCGGGGGACAAGAGACCCAGTACTTC. It specifies CASSLNPSGGQETQYF. Full variable domain (outside the CDR3, taken from reference TRBV5-1 and TRBJ2-5): KAGVTQTPRYLIKTRGQQVTLSCSPISGHRSVSWYQQTPGQGLQFLFEYFSETQRNKGNFPGRFSGRQFSNSRSEMNVSTLELGDSALYLCASSLNPSGGQETQYFGPGTRLLVL.

The rearrangement joins TRBV30 to TRBJ1-2, with D unclear. The CDR3 is 13 residues long. The V end lost 0 bases, the J end lost 0 bases, and 5 bases lay between the germline ends. Germline V lookup: CDR1 GTSNPN, CDR2 SVGIG (reference sequence). The CDR3: CAWSVPANYGYTF. The CDR3 DNA sequence: TGTGCCTGGAGTGTACCAGCTAACTATGGCTACACCTTC.

This clone was counted between two and nine times. This chain joins TRBV7-9 and TRBJ1-1, with 8 nucleotides matching TRBD1. The germline CDR1 and CDR2 sequences are SEHNR and FQNEAQ (reference sequence). The length of the CDR3 is 18 residues. The V and J ends lost 4 bases and 7 bases, in that order; junction bases with no gene match: 20. CDR3 sequence reads: CASSSDRVLSRVAFEAFF. Written as DNA, the CDR3 is TGTGCCAGCAGCTCGGACAGGGTTCTTTCGAGGGTTGCCTTTGAAGCTTTCTTT. Filled out from reference TRBV7-9 and TRBJ1-1, the complete variable domain reads DTGVSQNPRHKITKRGQNVTFRCDPISEHNRLYWYRQTLGQGPEFLTYFQNEAQLEKSRLLSDRFSAERPKGSFSTLEIQRTEQGDSAMYLCASSSDRVLSRVAFEAFFGQGTRLTVV.

The CDR3 spells CASSARGTYNEQFF. The DNA of the CDR3 is TGCGCCAGCAGTGCGCGAGGGACCTACAATGAGCAGTTCTTC. This rearrangement joins TRBV10-1 to TRBJ2-1; D possibly corresponds to TRBD2 (5 bases). CDR1 and CDR2 (germline): WNHNN, SYGVQD (reference sequence). V lost 4 bases, J lost 2 bases, and 9 bases lay in between. The CDR3 extends over 14 amino acids.